At least ten counts were recorded for the clone carrying this TCR beta chain. An expansion of CD8+CD57+ cells by flow cytometry had been shown in patients chosen for sequencing. The data derive from a study of CD8+CD57+ T cells in acquired aplastic anemia. For CDR3 and TCR beta VDJ profiling, genomic DNA was the template used. TCRdb processed the reads anew with MiXCR; each CDR3 protein has one entry. This table holds 150,000 to 200,000 distinct CDR3 sequences, roughly 50% found once. Germline CDR1 reads LNHDA; CDR2 reads SQIVND (reference sequence). There are 14 residues in the CDR3. The V end lost 5 bases, the J end lost 0 bases, and 8 bases lay between the germline ends.

This receptor was taken from a human donor with aplastic anemia. This chain links TRBV19 with TRBJ1-5; D ambiguous. The sequenced sample consisted of sorted CD4+, CD8+, or CD8+CD57+ T cells (not recorded which) from PBMCs. CDR3 in amino acids: CASSPAYSNQPQHF. CDR3 DNA: TGTGCCAGTAGTCCCGCGTATAGCAATCAGCCCCAGCATTTT.